This T cell receptor beta chain was retrieved from a study of T cells after yellow fever vaccination. Study observations and caveats: Clonotypes found in both CD4 and CD8 compartments made up a small share. At around 96% for CD4 and around 91% for CD8, most primary-vaccination clones showed up again after the booster.

As regards this clonotype: Its specificity is unknown.

The CDR3 extends over 11 amino acids. The germline V gene has CDR1 SQVTM and CDR2 ANQGSEA. The junction had 5 bases not matched to a gene; V was cut back by 6 bases and J by 8 bases. Production of TCR cDNA was by 5'RACE template switching, which also added a universal primer site and UMIs. TCRdb called the 5' RACE reads again in MiXCR, with one record for every CDR3 protein. The sample has some 99,000 distinct CDR3 sequences; roughly 5.2% are singletons. This TCR came from a young man who received the YFV17D yellow fever vaccine. Sample: CD8+ T cells sorted from PBMCs, taken 10 days after the yellow fever booster vaccination. The J gene is TRBJ1-1, the V gene TRBV29-1; 8 bases align to TRBD1. The CDR3 nucleotides read TGCAGCGTCAAGGGGGACAGGGAAGCTTTCTTT. Its translation is CSVKGDREAFF.